The 26 T cell receptor beta chains below were found in one sample sequenced in a study of shared clonotypes between healthy human individuals. Sequenced by immunoSEQ multiplex PCR; TCRdb stores in-frame clones only, minus some. The sample has 2 million to 2.5 million clones, around 95% seen once. The specimen sequenced was naive CD4+ T cells sorted from blood. Subset indicated: CD45RA+ positively selected. The origin of the receptors is a man aged 18 to 30 in good health.

The chain combines TRBV5-1 with TRBJ1-2; D might be TRBD1 (6 bases). This CDR3 comprises 14 residues. Germline V gene data show CDR1 as SGHRS and CDR2 as YFSETQ. Trimming cost V 1 base and J 3 bases, with 10 bases left between them. The CDR3 sequence is CASSLTGTDYGYTF. The CDR3 bases are TGCGCCAGCAGCTTGACAGGGACGGACTATGGCTACACCTTC.

The chain employs TRBV12-5 and TRBJ1-5; D not resolved. The V end was cut by 4 bases, the J end by 4 bases, with 8 bases between. Per germline, CDR1 LGHNT and CDR2 FRNRAP. This CDR3 region has 13 residues. This CDR3 reads CASGWEINQPQHF. The DNA of the CDR3 is TGTGCTAGTGGTTGGGAGATAAATCAGCCCCAGCATTTT.

The V call is TRBV7-6, the J call TRBJ2-6; D unclear. This CDR3 contains 16 residues. Trimming took off 5 bases at V and 2 bases at J, with 13 bases between the two ends. CDR1 and CDR2 (germline): SGHVS, FNYEAQ. CDR3 bases: TGTGCCAGCAGCCCGTCACTGGCCCCTGGGGCCAACGTCCTGACTTTC. Translating gives CASSPSLAPGANVLTF.

The rearrangement joins TRBV10-3 to TRBJ2-5; D might be TRBD1 (7 bases). Germline V gene data show CDR1 as ENHRY and CDR2 as SYGVKD. The CDR3 loop spans 14 amino acids. Trimming removed 4 bases at V and 4 bases at J, with 13 bases between. CDR3 nucleotide sequence: TGTGCCATCAGTGGCCCCCAGGGGGGAGAGACCCAGTACTTC. Translation gives CAISGPQGGETQYF.

CDR3 in amino acids: CASIRRPGTGELFF. CDR3 sequence (DNA): TGTGCCAGCATAAGGCGTCCGGGGACCGGGGAGCTGTTTTTT. This rearrangement joins TRBV6-1 to TRBJ2-2, with D maybe TRBD2 (5 bases). CDR3 length equals 14 residues. The V gene lost 7 bases and the J gene lost 5 bases, with 14 bases spanning the gap. The germline CDR1 and CDR2 sequences are MNHNS and SASEGT.

The chain links TRBV10-2 to TRBJ2-1; D is perhaps TRBD1 or TRBD2 (6 bases each). V lost 6 bases and J 15 bases, leaving 24 bases between the germline ends. The germline gives CDR1 WSHSY, CDR2 SAAADI. CDR3 length equals 14 residues. CDR3 DNA sequence: TGCGCCAGCAGGGTCGTAGGGGGGCAGTCTGGCACGTTCTTC. It encodes CASRVVGGQSGTFF.

The V gene is TRBV4-3, the J gene TRBJ1-4; D is undetermined. This CDR3 has 17 amino acids. V was shortened by 1 base and J by 0 bases, with 12 bases between the two germline ends. Germline CDR1 LGHNA, CDR2 YSLEER. CDR3 residues: CASSQGSRGATNEKLFF. The CDR3, as DNA: TGCGCCAGCAGCCAAGGGAGCCGGGGTGCAACTAATGAAAAACTGTTTTTT.

The V and J genes are TRBV10-3 and TRBJ2-3, with TRBD1 matching 9 bases. CDR3 length equals 16 residues. Germline V gene lookup returns CDR1 ENHRY and CDR2 SYGVKD. The J segment lost 0 bases and the V segment lost 6 bases, leaving 7 bases of the junction unmatched. Here the CDR3 reads CAISRGQGPSTDTQYF. The CDR3 coding sequence is TGTGCCATCAGCAGGGGACAGGGCCCAAGCACAGATACGCAGTATTTT.

The chain joins TRBV4-3 to TRBJ2-3; D uncertain. The CDR3 totals 14 residues. The V gene lost 4 bases and the J gene lost 0 bases, with 8 bases spanning the gap. Germline V lookup: CDR1 LGHNA, CDR2 YSLEER. CDR3 amino acids: CASSLSPSTDTQYF. For the CDR3, the DNA is TGCGCCAGCAGCCTCTCCCCTAGCACAGATACGCAGTATTTT.

The genes are TRBV28 and TRBJ1-6; tentatively, D is TRBD1 (6 bases). The V and J ends lost 6 bases and 13 bases respectively, with 22 bases between them. Germline-derived CDR1 and CDR2 are MDHEN and SYDVKM. The CDR3 has 15 residues. The DNA of the CDR3 is TGTGCCAGCAGAAGGGGGGAGGAGAAAGTGGCGCCCCTCCACTTT. As protein: CASRRGEEKVAPLHF.

J is TRBJ2-7 and V is TRBV6-1; TRBD1 might be the D (6 bases). CDR1 is MNHNS, CDR2 SASEGT, per germline. The V and J ends lost 5 bases and 9 bases respectively, with 11 bases between them. The CDR3 is 11 residues long. The CDR3 region has the DNA TGTGCCAGCAGTCTGGACAGTTGGCAGTACTTC. Its translation: CASSLDSWQYF.

The CDR3 here is CASSPRTVQETQYF. As DNA, the CDR3 is TGTGCCAGCAGCCCCAGGACGGTACAAGAGACCCAGTACTTC. V and J are TRBV5-8 and TRBJ2-5; D not resolved. V was trimmed by 4 bases and J by 2 bases, leaving 12 bases between them. The CDR3 loop spans 14 amino acids. Germline lookup yields CDR1 SGHTS and CDR2 YDEGEE.

The chain carries TRBV28 and TRBJ1-2; TRBD1 might be the D (6 bases). Trimming stripped 8 bases from V and 4 bases from J, with 14 bases between. Germline-derived CDR1 and CDR2 are MDHEN and SYDVKM. The CDR3 sequence is 13 residues long. The CDR3: CASGTGRIYGYTF. The CDR3 coding sequence is TGTGCCAGCGGCACAGGGAGGATCTATGGCTACACCTTC.

The V call is TRBV6-5, the J call TRBJ2-5; 7 bases are a match to TRBD1. Per the germline V gene, CDR1 is MNHEY and CDR2 is SVGAGI. CDR3 length: 13 residues. With 5 bases clipped from V and 5 bases from J, the junction kept 5 bases outside the gene matches. The CDR3 sequence is CASSTYRGETQYF. The DNA of the CDR3 is TGTGCCAGCAGTACGTACAGGGGTGAGACCCAGTACTTC.

The CDR3 loop reads CASSLEGLAGIYEQYF. Written as DNA, the CDR3 is TGTGCCAGCAGCTTAGAGGGACTAGCGGGGATCTACGAGCAGTACTTC. The chain links TRBV7-8 to TRBJ2-7; 13 bases align to TRBD2. This CDR3 is 16 amino acids long. Germline V gives CDR1 SGHVS, CDR2 FQNEAQ. V lost 1 base to trimming and J lost 3 bases; unmatched junction nucleotides: 3.

This chain joins TRBV6-5 and TRBJ1-2; TRBD1 is a possible D gene (5 bases). This CDR3 spans 15 amino acids. Germline-derived CDR1 and CDR2 are MNHEY and SVGAGI. Trimming took 2 bases from V and 13 from J, leaving 23 bases between them. The CDR3 sequence is CASSYGNGQGLHRTF. DNA for the CDR3: TGTGCCAGCAGTTACGGGAACGGGCAGGGCCTACACCGCACCTTC.

Regarding this clone: This same CDR3 is encoded by further DNA sequences in the sample. The rearrangement joins TRBV19 to TRBJ1-5; D gene uncertain. The ends were cut back, 3 bases at V and 0 bases at J, with 9 bases in the middle. This CDR3 is built from 15 residues. Germline-derived CDR1 and CDR2 are LNHDA and SQIVND (reference sequence). The CDR3: CASSIGQNSNQPQHF. CDR3 bases: TGTGCCAGTAGTATCGGGCAGAATAGCAATCAGCCCCAGCATTTT.

This chain links TRBV28 with TRBJ1-5; D is unresolved. The V end lost 4 bases, the J end lost 1 base, and 14 bases lay between the germline ends. This CDR3 contains 16 residues. Germline CDR1 is MDHEN and CDR2 is SYDVKM. CDR3 nucleotides: TGTGCCAGCAGTTGGCTCGAGAAGTCGAGCAATCAGCCCCAGCATTTT. It translates to CASSWLEKSSNQPQHF.

This clone was detected only once. This same CDR3 is encoded by further DNA sequences in the sample. The chain uses TRBV18 and TRBJ2-7, with a weak D call TRBD1 (6 bases). Trimming took 4 bases from V and 1 from J, leaving 8 bases between them. Germline loops: CDR1 KGHSH, CDR2 LQKENI. The CDR3 consists of 13 residues. The CDR3 reads CASSRTESYEQYF. DNA for the CDR3: TGTGCCAGCTCACGGACAGAATCCTACGAGCAGTACTTC.

The chain combines TRBV29-1 with TRBJ1-1; D is unresolved. The germline V and J ends were trimmed by 3 bases and 7 bases, with 15 bases remaining between them. This CDR3 is built from 13 residues. The germline V gene has CDR1 SQVTM and CDR2 ANQGSEA. The chain's CDR3 is CSVDKPLEGEAFF. CDR3 DNA: TGCAGCGTTGACAAACCCCTCGAGGGTGAAGCTTTCTTT.

This sequence joins TRBV6-6 and TRBJ2-7; D remains ambiguous. CDR3 size: 12 residues. The V and J ends lost 6 bases and 3 bases respectively, with 9 bases between them. Germline V lookup: CDR1 MNHNY, CDR2 SVGAGI (reference sequence). CDR3 sequence (DNA): TGTGCCAGCAGAATGGGAAACTACGAGCAGTACTTC. Its protein is CASRMGNYEQYF.

The rearrangement uses TRBV10-3 and TRBJ2-7; no clear D gene. Germline values: CDR1 ENHRY, CDR2 SYGVKD. CDR3 length: 15 residues. The ends were cut back, 3 bases at V and 2 bases at J, with 14 bases in the middle. The CDR3 loop is CAISEDPNLAYEQYF. In DNA, the CDR3 is TGTGCCATCAGTGAAGACCCCAATTTAGCCTACGAGCAGTACTTC.

Points on this clone: Other nucleotide sequences from this sample produce the same CDR3. The rearrangement uses TRBV18 and TRBJ2-7, with TRBD1 matching over 9 bases. Trimming cost V 6 bases and J 2 bases; bases outside gene matches: 5. CDR1 and CDR2 (germline): KGHSH, LQKENI. The CDR3 extends over 14 amino acids. CDR3 loop: CASSTGTGTYEQYF. The CDR3 coding sequence is TGTGCCAGCTCCACCGGGACAGGGACCTACGAGCAGTACTTC. Supplemented by reference TRBV18 and TRBJ2-7, the full variable domain reads NAGVMQNPRHLVRRRGQEARLRCSPMKGHSHVYWYRQLPEEGLKFMVYLQKENIIDESGMPKERFSAEFPKEGPSILRIQQVVRGDSAAYFCASSTGTGTYEQYFGPGTRLTVT.

The chain joins TRBV6-1 to TRBJ2-5; TRBD2 matches at 8 bases. The CDR3 has 14 residues. CDR1 and CDR2 from the germline V gene are MNHNS and SASEGT. Unmatched junction bases numbered 4, after V lost 2 bases and J lost 5 bases. This chain's CDR3 is CASSEWGGRETQYF. The CDR3, as DNA: TGTGCCAGCAGTGAATGGGGCGGGAGGGAGACCCAGTACTTC.

The rearrangement joins TRBV14 to TRBJ2-3; D may be TRBD1 (6 bases). Germline V gene lookup returns CDR1 SGHDN and CDR2 FVKESK. This CDR3 is built from 17 residues. Trimming cost V 2 bases and J 4 bases, with 19 bases left between them. CDR3 residues: CASSQIQGWGWADTQYF. For the CDR3, the DNA is TGTGCCAGCAGCCAAATACAGGGATGGGGTTGGGCAGATACGCAGTATTTT.

The chain recombines TRBV25-1 with TRBJ2-3; D is possibly TRBD2 (5 bases). The V gene lost 0 bases and the J gene lost 3 bases, with 16 bases spanning the gap. From germline, CDR1 is MGHDK and CDR2 SYGVNS. CDR3 length equals 17 residues. The CDR3 nucleotides are TGTGCCAGCAGTGAATATTGGACCACACGGAGGACAGATACGCAGTATTTT. Translation gives CASSEYWTTRRTDTQYF.